This note documents a single T cell receptor beta chain sequence. The target antigen is unknown. Germline lookup yields CDR1 LNHNV and CDR2 YYDKDF (reference sequence). The CDR3 runs 16 residues. V trimming: 0 bases; J trimming: 4 bases; junction bases outside the gene matches: 6. This sample stems from a study of CD8 T cell repertoires and HIV-1 epitope variants. Looking at the study overall: Twenty-five autologous and known Gag and Nef epitope variant peptides each stimulated T cells separately. Tested: three Gag epitope families, Nef HW9 and YT9. T cells were cultured for 10 days with cytokines added on days 3 and 7.

Sequencing used immunoSEQ multiplex PCR; TCRdb keeps in-frame clones, though not all of them. There are a few thousand clones in the sample; about 63% occur only once, and around two fifths lies in the top ten. Study-wide results and limits: Beta chains alone show antigen proliferation, not cytokine profile or function.

This chain joins TRBV15 and TRBJ1-2; 9 bases are shared with TRBD1. This clonotype was obtained from a male donor with HIV. The sample taken for sequencing was cultured CD8+ T cells derived from PBMCs. As DNA, the CDR3 is TGTGCCACCAGCAGAGATCGGGGGGGACAGGGCTATGGCTACACCTTC. This sequence encodes CATSRDRGGQGYGYTF.